This T cell receptor beta chain comes out of a study of T cells in localized non-small cell lung cancer. Notes on the study in general: Of the tissues analyzed, uninvolved adjacent lung showed maximal T cell clonality, greater than tumor. A median of around 60 clones ranked among the top 100 in tumor appeared in adjacent lung. Heterogeneity within the tumor remains possible, as just one region underwent sequencing. Those with higher blood T cell density had longer overall survival.

Only a few counts were recorded for this clone. Its target is unknown. Profiled with immunoSEQ multiplex PCR; TCRdb holds only in-frame clones, not every one. The data contain some 3,200 clones, less than 30% of them seen just once; the ten biggest clones take up about 7.8%. This clonotype originated in a man aged 35-69 years with stage I lung adenocarcinoma. The material was lung tumor tissue, obtained before any cancer treatment.

CDR3 nucleotides: TGCGCCAGCAGCGGAGAAATGAACACTGAAGCTTTCTTT. Encoded protein: CASSGEMNTEAFF. The gene calls are TRBV23-1 and TRBJ1-1; D remains unclear. TRBV23-1 is given ORF status, its function remaining uncertain. The V gene lost 6 bases and the J gene lost 0 bases, with 8 bases spanning the gap. This CDR3 has 13 amino acids.